These T cell receptor beta chains were read from a single sample in a study of blood T cell repertoires in COVID-19. The table came from immunoSEQ multiplex PCR; TCRdb's copy has only in-frame clones and leaves some out. The sample lists 79,000 or so clones; around nine tenths were seen once. Material for sequencing was peripheral blood. These receptors all come from a human donor in a cohort sampled during active COVID-19. Each CDR3 is given with its conserved first and last residue. A D gene is named only where the DNA matches it firmly. Where a row states a size, it is once, few, many or the class of an expanded clone; other rows omit it.

clone_size d_call j_call v_call cdr3_nt cdr3_aa
few TRBD1 TRBJ2-3 TRBV5-1 TGCGCCAGCAGCTTGGCCAGGGACAGGGTGGGAGATACGCAGTATTTT CASSLARDRVGDTQYF
once TRBD2 TRBJ2-3 TRBV7-2 TGTGCCAGCAGCTTAAAGCGGGGGGAAGATACGCAGTATTTT CASSLKRGEDTQYF
NA TRBD1 TRBJ2-7 TRBV5-1 TGCGCCAGCAGCTTGGTGGGGACAGAGGGCTACGAGCAGTACTTC CASSLVGTEGYEQYF
NA NA TRBJ2-7 TRBV5-5 TGTGCCAGCAGCGGAGCGACAGGATCCCTGGACGAGCAGTACTTC CASSGATGSLDEQYF
NA NA TRBJ2-3 TRBV24-1 TGTGCCACCAGTGATGGGGGCAAGGTCATGAATACGCAGTATTTT CATSDGGKVMNTQYF
NA TRBD2 TRBJ2-7 TRBV6-6 TGTGCCAGCAGACCCGGGACTAGCGGGGGTATCCACGAGCAGTACTTC CASRPGTSGGIHEQYF
NA TRBD2 TRBJ2-5 TRBV4-1 TGCGCCAGCAGCCAAGATGCTCTAGCGGGAGTTTTAAGCAGCCAAGAGACCCAGTACTTC CASSQDALAGVLSSQETQYF
NA NA TRBJ2-7 TRBV2 TGTGCCAGCGTGGGAGGCAGGGTCCCCGGCGAGCAGTACTTC CASVGGRVPGEQYF
NA NA TRBJ2-2 TRBV6-5 TGTGCCAGCAGTATCTCAGGGGCCACCGGGGAGCTGTTTTTT CASSISGATGELFF
NA TRBD2 TRBJ2-3 TRBV18 TGTGCCAGCTCACCTCCCCCCGGGGGTAGCGGGAGCGGATATACGCAGTATTTT CASSPPPGGSGSGYTQYF
NA NA TRBJ1-1 TRBV7-2 TGTGCCAGCAGCCCTTCACGGTGGGAAGCTTTCTTT CASSPSRWEAFF
NA TRBD2 TRBJ2-3 TRBV9 TGTGCCAGCAGCGTTCGGCGGGAGGGCACAGATACGCAGTATTTT CASSVRREGTDTQYF
NA TRBD1 TRBJ2-3 TRBV2 TGTGCCAGCTGGTGGACAGGGGTAGATACGCAGTATTTT CASWWTGVDTQYF
NA TRBD1 TRBJ2-1 TRBV5-1 TGCGCCAGCAGCTTTGACAGGGTTGGCAATGAGCAGTTCTTC CASSFDRVGNEQFF
NA NA TRBJ1-1 TRBV5-8 TGTGCCAGCCCTTTAGCGTCCCCTTTGAAACTTATCTCGGATGAAGCTTTCTTT CASPLASPLKLISDEAFF